These 23 T cell receptor beta chains share one sample of origin, sequenced in a study of blood T cell repertoires in COVID-19. Sequenced by immunoSEQ multiplex PCR; TCRdb stores in-frame clones only, minus some. Of a few hundred thousand clones in the sample, about 90% are singletons; the top ten hold over 1.2%. The sample consisted of peripheral blood. These receptor sequences come from a man older than 75 with acute or convalescent COVID-19.

V usage is TRBV29-1 and J usage is TRBJ2-3; a weak D match, TRBD2 (5 bases). Germline V gives CDR1 SQVTM, CDR2 ANQGSEA. Between the trimmed V and J ends, which lost 3 bases and 7 bases, there was a span of 11 bases. CDR3 length equals 12 residues. The CDR3, as DNA: TGCAGCGTTGACCCGAGCGGCCATACGCAGTATTTT. This gives the protein CSVDPSGHTQYF.

This clone has just a few counts. The V gene is TRBV4-3, the J gene TRBJ2-5; TRBD2 might be the D (6 bases). This CDR3 contains 15 residues. Per the germline V gene, CDR1 is LGHNA and CDR2 is YSLEER. V was cut by 0 bases and J by 7 bases, with 15 bases left in between. The CDR3 sequence: CASSQDRSGPGTQYF. The CDR3 region has the DNA TGCGCCAGCAGCCAAGATCGGAGCGGGCCGGGGACCCAGTACTTC.

The gene calls are TRBV20-1 and TRBJ2-3; TRBD2 matches 9 bases. CDR1 is DFQATT and CDR2 is SNEGSKA in the germline V gene (reference sequence). Unmatched junction bases numbered 5, after V lost 3 bases and J lost 1 base. The CDR3 has 15 amino acids. The DNA for the CDR3 is TGCAGTGCTAGTCCAGCGGGAGGTGGCACAGATACGCAGTATTTT. Translation gives CSASPAGGGTDTQYF.

The V call is TRBV5-4, the J call TRBJ1-1; the match to TRBD1 covers 10 bases. The CDR3 totals 15 residues. Trimming removed 3 bases from V and 4 bases from J; junction bases left unmatched: 6. From germline, CDR1 is SGHNT and CDR2 YYREEE (reference sequence). The CDR3 region has the DNA TGTGCCAGCAGCTGGGACAGGGGAGGAGGCACTGAAGCTTTCTTT. It encodes CASSWDRGGGTEAFF.

CDR3 in DNA: TGTGCCAGCAGCGCTAGCGGGGGCATAAGGGGAGATACGCAGTATTTT. Protein: CASSASGGIRGDTQYF. V is TRBV7-2 and J is TRBJ2-3, with TRBD2 matching over 10 bases. The CDR3 has 16 amino acids. The germline CDR1 and CDR2 sequences are SGHTA and FQGNSA. V shed 5 bases, J shed 5 bases, and the junction held 10 bases outside the gene matches. Based on the CDR3 plus reference TRBV7-2 and TRBJ2-3, the full variable domain is GAGVSQSPSNKVTEKGKDVELRCDPISGHTALYWYRQSLGQGLEFLIYFQGNSAPDKSGLPSDRFSAERTGGSVSTLTIQRTQQEDSAVYLCASSASGGIRGDTQYFGPGTRLTVL.

The chain employs TRBV6-5 and TRBJ1-1; tentative D call: TRBD1 (6 bases). Germline CDR1 reads MNHEY; CDR2 reads SVGAGI. The V end was cut by 2 bases, the J end by 8 bases, with 18 bases between. This CDR3 contains 15 residues. The CDR3 is CASSYLPRGANEAFF. CDR3 nucleotides: TGTGCCAGCAGTTACCTCCCCCGGGGGGCAAACGAAGCTTTCTTT.

The genes are TRBV18 and TRBJ2-3; TRBD1 agrees at 7 bases. The CDR3 runs to 14 residues. Germline V lookup: CDR1 KGHSH, CDR2 LQKENI. Trimming at V came to 4 bases and at J to 1 base, leaving 2 bases not matched to a gene. The CDR3 region has the DNA TGTGCCAGCTCACGAACAGGGGGCACAGATACGCAGTATTTT. As protein: CASSRTGGTDTQYF.

V is TRBV7-8 and J is TRBJ2-2; D possibly corresponds to TRBD2 (7 bases). Between the trimmed V and J ends, which lost 1 base and 9 bases, there was a span of 12 bases. Germline assignment: CDR1 SGHVS and CDR2 FQNEAQ. This CDR3 is 14 amino acids long. DNA for the CDR3: TGTGCCAGCAGCTTAGGAGGGGGGGGCCGGGAGCTGTTTTTT. Protein: CASSLGGGGRELFF. The full variable domain, rest sourced from reference TRBV7-8 and TRBJ2-2, is GAGVSQSPRYKVAKRGQDVALRCDPISGHVSLFWYQQALGQGPEFLTYFQNEAQLDKSGLPSDRFFAERPEGSVSTLKIQRTQQEDSAVYLCASSLGGGGRELFFGEGSRLTVL.

V is TRBV10-3 and J is TRBJ1-3; a possible D gene is TRBD1 (6 bases). Germline V gene lookup returns CDR1 ENHRY and CDR2 SYGVKD. The germline V and J ends were trimmed by 2 bases and 11 bases, with 16 bases remaining between them. The CDR3 consists of 14 residues. CDR3 nucleotide sequence: TGTGCCATCAGTGAGGGCCCGGGACATCAGGCCATATATTTT. Protein product: CAISEGPGHQAIYF.

The rearrangement uses TRBV5-6 and TRBJ2-7; 10 bases match TRBD2. V lost 0 bases, J lost 1 base, and 7 bases stayed unmatched. CDR3 length equals 17 residues. Looked up from germline, CDR1 is SGHDT and CDR2 is YYEEEE. The CDR3 loop is CASSLAPSGSYSYEQYF. The CDR3, as DNA: TGTGCCAGCAGCTTGGCTCCTAGCGGGAGTTATTCCTACGAGCAGTACTTC.

V and J are TRBV11-2 and TRBJ1-6; D remains ambiguous. The CDR3 loop spans 14 amino acids. Trimming left V 1 base short and J 7 bases short, with 8 bases between. Germline V gene data show CDR1 as SGHAT and CDR2 as FQNNGV. This CDR3 reads CASSLGGINSPLHF. CDR3 DNA: TGTGCCAGCAGCTTAGGAGGGATCAATTCACCCCTCCACTTT.

This chain uses TRBV5-4 with TRBJ2-1; 14 positions agree with TRBD2. J gave up 6 bases and V 4 bases, and 3 bases lay outside the gene matches. CDR1 SGHNT and CDR2 YYREEE come from the germline V gene (reference sequence). The CDR3 extends over 15 amino acids. The CDR3 here is CASSGGLAGVNEQFF. In DNA, the CDR3 is TGTGCCAGCAGCGGGGGACTAGCGGGAGTCAATGAGCAGTTCTTC.

The chain is built from TRBV2 and TRBJ1-1; 8 bases are shared with TRBD1. This CDR3 has 16 amino acids. Germline trimming cut 7 bases from V and 0 bases from J; bases unmatched to any gene: 10. Germline CDR1 reads SNHLY; CDR2 reads FYNNEI. CDR3 bases: TGTGCCAGCACCGGACAGGGAAGACTGTTGAACACTGAAGCTTTCTTT. Encoded protein: CASTGQGRLLNTEAFF.

The rearrangement joins TRBV4-2 to TRBJ1-1; D not resolved. V lost 0 bases to trimming and J lost 10 bases, with 12 bases between them. Germline CDR1 and CDR2: LGHNA and YNFKEQ. The CDR3 sequence is 13 residues long. CDR3 nucleotides: TGTGCCAGCAGCCAAGATTTCCGTTCGGTAGCTTTCTTT. As protein: CASSQDFRSVAFF.

The chain recombines TRBV25-1 with TRBJ2-7; 7 positions match TRBD2. Trimming removed 5 bases from V and 7 bases from J; junction bases left unmatched: 11. Looked up from germline, CDR1 is MGHDK and CDR2 is SYGVNS. The CDR3 consists of 14 residues. The CDR3 here is CASSMAGRAGEQYF. The DNA for the CDR3 is TGTGCCAGCAGTATGGCGGGGAGGGCGGGGGAGCAGTACTTC.

This chain joins TRBV4-3 and TRBJ2-4; 9 bases align to TRBD1. The CDR3 spans 17 residues. Germline assignment: CDR1 LGHNA and CDR2 YSLEER. With V trimmed by 0 bases and J by 7 bases, 10 bases remained unmatched. Here the CDR3 reads CASSQETPGTGSNIQYF. The CDR3 DNA reads as TGCGCCAGCAGCCAAGAGACCCCCGGGACAGGGTCGAACATTCAGTACTTC.

The V gene is TRBV5-1, the J gene TRBJ1-5; D unclear. CDR1 is SGHRS, CDR2 YFSETQ, per germline. The CDR3 is made up of 17 amino acids. Trimming shortened V by 0 bases and J by 4 bases, and 17 bases separated the two germline ends. This chain's CDR3 is CASSLVSTEIQNQPQHF. The DNA for the CDR3 is TGCGCCAGCAGCTTGGTCAGCACCGAAATACAGAATCAGCCCCAGCATTTT.

The chain is built from TRBV7-9 and TRBJ1-1; no definite D call. The CDR3 is 14 amino acids. V was trimmed by 7 bases and J by 3 bases, leaving 15 bases between them. In germline, CDR1 is SEHNR, CDR2 FQNEAQ (reference sequence). CDR3 in amino acids: CASNTDLRDTEAFF. The CDR3 DNA sequence: TGTGCCAGCAACACGGATCTGAGGGACACTGAAGCTTTCTTT.

The chain carries TRBV19 and TRBJ2-2; the match to TRBD1 covers 9 bases. The CDR3 is 17 residues long. Germline V gives CDR1 LNHDA, CDR2 SQIVND (reference sequence). V gave up 4 bases and J gave up 3 bases; unmatched junction bases: 9. CDR3 DNA sequence: TGTGCCAGTAGTAGGGTAGACAGGGGGGCTGACACCGGGGAGCTGTTTTTT. It yields the protein CASSRVDRGADTGELFF.

The chain has TRBV5-4 and TRBJ2-3; weak D call: TRBD2 (5 bases). V was pared by 0 bases and J by 0 bases, with 11 bases between. Germline lookup yields CDR1 SGHNT and CDR2 YYREEE (reference sequence). There are 16 residues in the CDR3. The CDR3 reads CASSLGAGYSTDTQYF. CDR3 nucleotides: TGTGCCAGCAGCTTGGGGGCGGGTTACAGCACAGATACGCAGTATTTT.

The chain recombines TRBV6-1 with TRBJ1-2; tentatively, D is TRBD1 (6 bases). Trimming pared 5 bases from V and 8 bases from J, leaving 21 bases between. Germline CDR1 is MNHNS and CDR2 is SASEGT. The CDR3 loop spans 15 amino acids. CDR3 nucleotides: TGTGCCAGCAGTCCTCCGGAAACAGGGCAAAGGGGCTACACCTTC. Translation gives CASSPPETGQRGYTF.

The chain couples TRBV4-1 to TRBJ2-1; TRBD1 matches at 8 bases. Trimming took 3 bases from V and 3 from J; bases not matched to a gene: 7. Per germline, CDR1 MGHRA and CDR2 YSYEKL. This CDR3 has 16 residues. The CDR3 nucleotides read TGCGCCAGCAGCCACCCGACAGGGGATCTCTACAATGAGCAGTTCTTC. It yields the protein CASSHPTGDLYNEQFF.

The chain couples TRBV5-1 to TRBJ2-2, with 7 bases matching TRBD2. The CDR3 sequence is 16 residues long. V lost 0 bases, J lost 4 bases, and 6 bases stayed unmatched. Germline loops: CDR1 SGHRS, CDR2 YFSETQ. CDR3 region: CASSLASGRATGELFF. The DNA of the CDR3 is TGCGCCAGCAGCTTGGCCTCAGGGAGGGCCACCGGGGAGCTGTTTTTT. The whole variable domain, remainder taken from reference TRBV5-1 and TRBJ2-2, is KAGVTQTPRYLIKTRGQQVTLSCSPISGHRSVSWYQQTPGQGLQFLFEYFSETQRNKGNFPGRFSGRQFSNSRSEMNVSTLELGDSALYLCASSLASGRATGELFFGEGSRLTVL.